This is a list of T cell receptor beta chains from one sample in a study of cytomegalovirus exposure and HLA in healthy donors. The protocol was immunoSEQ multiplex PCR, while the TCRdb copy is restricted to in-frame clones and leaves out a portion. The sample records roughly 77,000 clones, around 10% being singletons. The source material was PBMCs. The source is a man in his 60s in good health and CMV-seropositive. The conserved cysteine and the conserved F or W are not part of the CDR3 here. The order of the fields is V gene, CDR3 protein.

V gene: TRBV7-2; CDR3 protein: ASSWGQLNTEAF
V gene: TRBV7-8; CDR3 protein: ASSLVSGGGMDTQY
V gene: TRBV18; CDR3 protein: ASKKSGTGYTEAF
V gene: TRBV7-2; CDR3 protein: ASSLVSGGGTDTQY
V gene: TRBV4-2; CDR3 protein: ASSLGVAGNEQF
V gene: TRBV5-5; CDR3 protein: ASSLGLLEGRVTDTQY
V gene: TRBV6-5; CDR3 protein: ASRSRAGYGYS
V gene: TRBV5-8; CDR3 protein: ASSLAAVSRDEQY
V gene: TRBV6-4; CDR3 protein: ASSGEPNQPQH
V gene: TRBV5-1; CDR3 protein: ASSFSGGQETQY
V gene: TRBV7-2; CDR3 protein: ASSLALRAYEQY
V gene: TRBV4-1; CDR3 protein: ASSQESLGLEDTQY
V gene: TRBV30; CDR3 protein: AWGGDTTGRHSPLH
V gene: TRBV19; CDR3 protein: ASSKGGAPVSETQY
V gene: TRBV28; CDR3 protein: ASRQGDGYGYT
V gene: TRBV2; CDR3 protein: ASTPGGGRNQPQH
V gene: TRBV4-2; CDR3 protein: ASSQTGGRETQY
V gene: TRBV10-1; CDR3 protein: ASSESLQGAVF
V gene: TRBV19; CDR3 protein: ASSIRGQGADNQPQH
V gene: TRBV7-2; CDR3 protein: ASSLDGGSTEAF
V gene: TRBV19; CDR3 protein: ASSILQGAQGIQY
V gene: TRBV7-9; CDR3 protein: ASSLGTGASYEQY
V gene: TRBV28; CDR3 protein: ASSLSGRVGDEQY
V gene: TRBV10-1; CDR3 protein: ASSGWTSGEQETQY
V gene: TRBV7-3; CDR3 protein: ASSLEGGSGANVLT
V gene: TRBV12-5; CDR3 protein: ASGSMLQGPAAIGELF
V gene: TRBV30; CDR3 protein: AWNRVEGETQY
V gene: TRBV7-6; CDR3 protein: ASSPGGYEQY
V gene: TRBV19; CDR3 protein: ASKDRQGNQPQH
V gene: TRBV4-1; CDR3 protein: ARGLAGDEQY
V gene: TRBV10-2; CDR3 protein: ASSELTGRPF
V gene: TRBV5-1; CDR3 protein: ASSLAGSSTDTQY
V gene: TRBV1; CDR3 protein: TSSHPFRRADNEQF
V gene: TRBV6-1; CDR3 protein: ATSGGGQETQY
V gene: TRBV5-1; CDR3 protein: ASSLQGTREGSYNEQF
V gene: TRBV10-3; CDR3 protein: AIGTANTEAF
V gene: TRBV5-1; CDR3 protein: ASSWDRANGANVLT
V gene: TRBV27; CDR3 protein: ASTRLAGVGVGELF
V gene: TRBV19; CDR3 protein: ASSDGIRGRGNIQY
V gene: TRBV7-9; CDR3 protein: ASSLAGAGETQY
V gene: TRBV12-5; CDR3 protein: ASGPERGTQY